Below, 26 T cell receptor beta chains from the same sample are listed, as sequenced in a study of CD8+ T cells in alopecia areata. Extracted RNA was reverse transcribed, and the resulting cDNA served as sequencing template. The assay was immunoSEQ multiplex PCR, and TCRdb's table has in-frame clones only and misses some. Here the sample spans 85,000 to 95,000 clones, about two thirds being singletons. As for treatment: oral pan-JAK inhibitor, 5-10 mg twice daily. Sequencing was performed on CD8+ T cells sorted from blood, taken at week 44, from a patient treated with tofacitinib. The receptors shown here come from a human donor with alopecia areata.

The J gene is TRBJ2-3, the V gene TRBV6-1, with D perhaps TRBD1 (5 bases). Trimming pared 1 base from V and 5 bases from J, leaving 16 bases between. This CDR3 has 16 amino acids. Germline V CDR1 and CDR2: MNHNS, SASEGT. CDR3 coding DNA: TGTGCCAGCAGTGAAGGACAGCTCCTCACTCAAGATACGCAGTATTTT. This encodes CASSEGQLLTQDTQYF.

The chain employs TRBV27 and TRBJ2-1, with D unresolved. With 2 bases removed from V and 4 bases from J, the gap between germline ends came to 6 bases. Germline V CDR1 and CDR2: MNHEY, SMNVEV (reference sequence). The CDR3 is made up of 13 amino acids. The CDR3: CASSLDGYNEQFF. For the CDR3, the DNA is TGTGCCAGCAGTTTAGACGGTTACAATGAGCAGTTCTTC.

This clone was seen only once. The V gene is TRBV4-1, the J gene TRBJ2-3; D is ambiguous. Germline V gene sequence: CDR1 MGHRA, CDR2 YSYEKL. V was trimmed by 3 bases and J by 3 bases, leaving 7 bases between them. The CDR3 spans 13 residues. As DNA, the CDR3 is TGCGCCAGCAGCCAGGTGGGAACAGATACGCAGTATTTT. Its protein product is CASSQVGTDTQYF.

The rearrangement uses TRBV11-2 and TRBJ2-7; TRBD1 aligns across 7 bases. The CDR3 covers 15 residues. Trimming took 4 bases from V and 5 from J; bases not matched to a gene: 11. CDR1 and CDR2 from the germline V gene are SGHAT and FQNNGV. In nucleotides, the CDR3 is TGTGCCAGCAGCTCATGGGGACAGCTAATAAACGAGCAGTACTTC. Amino acid sequence: CASSSWGQLINEQYF.

The chain combines TRBV11-2 with TRBJ2-1; TRBD2 agrees at 13 bases. Germline CDR1 reads SGHAT; CDR2 reads FQNNGV. The J segment lost 7 bases and the V segment lost 4 bases, leaving 4 bases of the junction unmatched. The CDR3 totals 15 residues. CDR3 sequence reads: CASSYGLAGDNEQFF. CDR3 nucleotide sequence: TGTGCCAGCAGCTATGGACTAGCGGGGGATAATGAGCAGTTCTTC.

V usage is TRBV21-1 and J usage is TRBJ1-5; TRBD1 is the table's D call, not checked against the DNA. TRBV21-1 constitutes a pseudogene. The CDR3 spans 13 residues. The chain's CDR3 is CAGDSTVNQPQHF. CDR3 DNA sequence: TGTGCCGGTGACAGTACCGTCAATCAGCCCCAGCATTTT.

This clone was recorded many times. The rearrangement joins TRBV27 to TRBJ2-2; D unresolved. V was trimmed by 3 bases and J by 3 bases, leaving 5 bases between them. Germline-derived CDR1 and CDR2 are MNHEY and SMNVEV (reference sequence). This CDR3 has 13 amino acids. The CDR3 nucleotides are TGTGCCAGCAGTTTCCTTCACACCGGGGAGCTGTTTTTT. Its protein product is CASSFLHTGELFF.

The chain recombines TRBV25-1 with TRBJ2-7; D might be TRBD1 or TRBD2, each matching 5 bases. CDR3 length: 14 residues. V shed 3 bases and J shed 0 bases, with 9 bases lying between them. Germline V gene lookup returns CDR1 MGHDK and CDR2 SYGVNS. The CDR3 DNA reads TGTGCCAGCAGTGAGGGGGTTGGCTCCTACGAGCAGTACTTC. As protein: CASSEGVGSYEQYF.

A single count supports this clone. The chain combines TRBV25-1 with TRBJ2-7, with D possibly matching TRBD2 (6 bases). The CDR3 sequence is 13 residues long. Trimming cost V 6 bases and J 1 base, with 10 bases left between them. Germline CDR1 MGHDK, CDR2 SYGVNS. The DNA of the CDR3 is TGTGCCAGCAGGGAGGGAAATTCCTACGAGCAGTACTTC. It codes for CASREGNSYEQYF.

The gene calls are TRBV14 and TRBJ1-2, with D hard to call. The CDR3 runs to 16 residues. The V end lost 4 bases, the J end lost 4 bases, and 19 bases lay between the germline ends. CDR1 SGHDN and CDR2 FVKESK come from the germline V gene. In DNA form, the CDR3 reads TGTGCCAGCAGCCCCCACGGAGACGGTCCTACCTATGGCTACACCTTC. This codes for CASSPHGDGPTYGYTF.

This chain links TRBV11-1 with TRBJ1-1, with D hard to call. Germline V lookup: CDR1 SGHAT, CDR2 FQDESV (reference sequence). The CDR3 contains 13 residues. The V and J ends lost 11 bases and 3 bases respectively, with 16 bases between them. In nucleotides, the CDR3 is TGTGCCTCCTCAAAGGGCTACCACACTGAAGCTTTCTTT. Residues: CASSKGYHTEAFF. Full variable domain (rest looked up from reference TRBV11-1 and TRBJ1-1): EAEVAQSPRYKITEKSQAVAFWCDPISGHATLYWYRQILGQGPELLVQFQDESVVDDSQLPKDRFSAERLKGVDSTLKIQPAELGDSAMYLCASSKGYHTEAFFGQGTRLTVV.

J is TRBJ2-7 and V is TRBV30, with 7 bases lining up with TRBD1. This CDR3 region has 11 residues. CDR1 and CDR2 from the germline V gene are GTSNPN and SVGIG (reference sequence). J gave up 2 bases and V 5 bases, and 0 bases lay outside the gene matches. The CDR3 coding sequence is TGTGCCTGGGGGACAGCCTACGAGCAGTACTTC. Encoded protein: CAWGTAYEQYF.

The genes are TRBV7-2 and TRBJ2-1, with D possibly TRBD2 on 6 matching bases. V lost 1 base, J lost 6 bases, and 13 bases lay in between. CDR1 is SGHTA, CDR2 FQGNSA, per germline. CDR3 size: 15 residues. Here the CDR3 reads CASSLGWRGSNEQFF. The DNA of the CDR3 is TGTGCCAGCAGCTTAGGTTGGCGGGGCTCCAATGAGCAGTTCTTC.

This clone was counted between two and nine times. This rearrangement joins TRBV19 to TRBJ1-1, with TRBD1 as a possible D gene (6 bases). Per the germline V gene, CDR1 is LNHDA and CDR2 is SQIVND (reference sequence). This CDR3 spans 16 amino acids. The V end was cut by 6 bases, the J end by 1 base, with 18 bases between. The CDR3 loop reads CASRRIRTEKNTEAFF. The CDR3 coding sequence is TGTGCCAGTAGGCGCATCCGGACAGAGAAGAACACTGAAGCTTTCTTT.

Worth noting for this clone: This same CDR3 is encoded by further DNA sequences in the sample. The chain couples TRBV4-1 to TRBJ2-7; weak D call: TRBD1 (6 bases). Germline V CDR1 and CDR2: MGHRA, YSYEKL. CDR3 length equals 14 residues. The V end lost 1 base, the J end lost 2 bases, and 9 bases lay between the germline ends. The CDR3 DNA reads TGCGCCAGCAGCCAAGTTCAGGGGACCTACGAGCAGTACTTC. Translated, it gives CASSQVQGTYEQYF.

The rearrangement links TRBV19 to TRBJ2-7; 8 nucleotides line up with TRBD1. The V and J ends lost 5 bases and 5 bases, in that order; junction bases with no gene match: 5. Germline V gene sequence: CDR1 LNHDA, CDR2 SQIVND (reference sequence). CDR3 length: 13 amino acids. The CDR3 DNA reads TGTGCCAGTAGTGACAGGGGAACCCACGAGCAGTACTTC. Protein sequence: CASSDRGTHEQYF.

The rearrangement links TRBV19 to TRBJ2-1; D unclear. Per germline, CDR1 LNHDA and CDR2 SQIVND (reference sequence). Trimming took 3 bases from V and 7 from J, leaving 7 bases between them. This CDR3 region has 12 residues. The CDR3 region has the DNA TGTGCCAGTAGTATCGGCGGAAATGAGCAGTTCTTC. It yields the protein CASSIGGNEQFF.

The gene calls are TRBV4-3 and TRBJ2-1; D not certain. Trimming pared 1 base from V and 8 bases from J, leaving 9 bases between. This CDR3 contains 13 residues. In germline, CDR1 is LGHNA, CDR2 YSLEER. CDR3 in DNA: TGCGCCAGCAGCCAAGTTTTGTCGGATGAGCAGTTCTTC. This gives the protein CASSQVLSDEQFF.

This chain uses TRBV11-2 with TRBJ1-5, with TRBD1 matching 7 bases. CDR1 and CDR2 from the germline V gene are SGHAT and FQNNGV. CDR3 size: 14 residues. The V and J ends lost 5 bases and 6 bases, in that order; junction bases with no gene match: 7. Written as DNA, the CDR3 is TGTGCCAGCAGCCCCAACAGGGGAGGTCAGCCCCAGCATTTT. Amino acids: CASSPNRGGQPQHF.

J is TRBJ1-5 and V is TRBV27, with D tentatively TRBD1 (5 bases). Trimming removed 5 bases from V and 4 bases from J, with 15 bases in between. The V gene's germline CDR1 is MNHEY and CDR2 SMNVEV (reference sequence). The CDR3 loop spans 15 amino acids. The CDR3: CASSPDREGNQPQHF. The CDR3 DNA sequence: TGTGCCAGCAGTCCCGACAGAGAAGGTAATCAGCCCCAGCATTTT.

This chain uses TRBV5-1 with TRBJ2-1; 10 positions match TRBD2. Trimming removed 4 bases from V and 7 bases from J; junction bases left unmatched: 8. Germline CDR1 reads SGHRS; CDR2 reads YFSETQ. This CDR3 is built from 15 residues. The CDR3 sequence is CASSQAGGPSNEQFF. The CDR3 region has the DNA TGCGCCAGCAGCCAAGCGGGGGGGCCGTCTAATGAGCAGTTCTTC.

The chain is built from TRBV5-6 and TRBJ1-2; 7 bases map to TRBD1. Germline V gene lookup returns CDR1 SGHDT and CDR2 YYEEEE. The V and J ends lost 3 bases and 1 base, in that order; junction bases with no gene match: 6. The CDR3 has 15 amino acids. CDR3 nucleotides: TGTGCCAGCAGCTCCGGGACAGAAGATAACTATGGCTACACCTTC. This sequence encodes CASSSGTEDNYGYTF.

The chain combines TRBV19 with TRBJ1-2; no clear D gene. The CDR3 totals 13 residues. Germline V gives CDR1 LNHDA, CDR2 SQIVND (reference sequence). V dropped 2 bases and J dropped 7 bases, with 11 bases sitting between them. This CDR3 reads CASSINFWSGYTF. The DNA for the CDR3 is TGTGCCAGTAGTATAAACTTCTGGTCTGGCTACACCTTC.

The J gene is TRBJ2-5, the V gene TRBV27, with TRBD2 matching over 9 bases. Per the germline V gene, CDR1 is MNHEY and CDR2 is SMNVEV (reference sequence). V dropped 1 base and J dropped 5; count of bases not matched to a gene: 5. The CDR3 covers 15 residues. CDR3 bases: TGTGCCAGCAGTTTATATCCTAGCGGGGTCGAGACCCAGTACTTC. Its protein is CASSLYPSGVETQYF.

The chain has TRBV19 and TRBJ1-2; 7 bases are shared with TRBD1. The CDR3 is 14 residues long. V gave up 7 bases and J gave up 2 bases; unmatched junction bases: 7. Germline V gene data show CDR1 as LNHDA and CDR2 as SQIVND (reference sequence). The CDR3 nucleotides are TGTGCCAGTAACCCCGACAGGGAGAACTATGGCTACACCTTC. Residues: CASNPDRENYGYTF.

This chain links TRBV7-2 with TRBJ1-2, with D possibly TRBD1 on 5 matching bases. V lost 2 bases to trimming and J lost 0 bases, with 10 bases between them. Germline V CDR1 and CDR2: SGHTA, FQGNSA. The CDR3 runs 15 residues. Here the CDR3 reads CASSLIGDANYGYTF. As DNA, the CDR3 is TGTGCCAGCAGCTTAATAGGGGACGCTAACTATGGCTACACCTTC.